The clone carrying this T cell receptor (beta chain) came up many times. What it recognizes is unknown. This sample stems from a study of Graves' ophthalmopathy and Graves' hyperthyroidism. Study as a whole: Peripheral blood was collected at initial diagnosis, before any treatment. Study results and caveats: Sensitivity reached roughly 71% and specificity 72.22% when the model predicted ophthalmopathy progression.

From RNA, the CDR3 regions of TCR beta chains were amplified and sequenced. HTBI primers were employed in first-round RT-PCR, then a second-round multiplex PCR followed. TCRdb fed the multiplex PCR reads into MiXCR, producing one record per CDR3 protein. Of about 170,000 distinct CDR3 sequences listed, over 35% are singletons. The material sequenced was peripheral blood. The TCR sequence derives from a woman aged 40 to 50 with Graves' ophthalmopathy.

This CDR3 is CASRPQGAGETQYF. CDR3 nucleotide sequence: TGTGCCAGCAGACCACAGGGGGCGGGAGAGACCCAGTACTTC. The chain employs TRBV6-2 or TRBV6-3 and TRBJ2-5; TRBD1 agrees at 9 bases. The V gene end was trimmed by 6 bases and the J gene end by 4 bases; junction bases not matched to a gene: 6. Per germline, CDR1 MNHEY and CDR2 SVGEGT. This CDR3 is built from 14 residues.